These 27 T cell receptor beta chains were all obtained from the same sample, sequenced in a study of T cell responses to AZD1222 COVID-19 vaccine. Repertoires were generated with immunoSEQ multiplex PCR, while TCRdb's copy carries only in-frame clones and drops some. Altogether over 85,000 clones are present, over 75% being singletons, with the ten largest covering around 4.6%. The starting material was peripheral blood, obtained on day 0 of AZD1222 vaccination. The source of these receptors is an adult in good health.

CDR3 nucleotides: TGTGCCAGCAGCCGGTGGGGGGATGGGAACACTGAAGCTTTCTTT. It codes for CASSRWGDGNTEAFF. The gene calls are TRBV6-5 and TRBJ1-1, with D perhaps TRBD1 (5 bases). CDR3 length: 15 residues. CDR1 is MNHEY and CDR2 is SVGAGI in the germline V gene. V was pared by 6 bases and J by 1 base, with 15 bases between.

The chain uses TRBV10-1 and TRBJ2-3; 12 bases line up with TRBD2. Germline-derived CDR1 and CDR2 are WNHNN and SYGVQD (reference sequence). CDR3 length equals 17 residues. V lost 3 bases and J lost 5; bases outside the gene matches: 9. The CDR3 loop is CASSDRTSGTVKDTQYF. The DNA of the CDR3 is TGCGCCAGCAGTGATAGGACTAGCGGGACGGTGAAAGATACGCAGTATTTT.

The chain links TRBV5-1 to TRBJ2-7; D perhaps matches TRBD2 (5 bases). The CDR3 length is 13 residues. V lost 6 bases and J 7 bases, leaving 17 bases between the germline ends. Germline V gives CDR1 SGHRS, CDR2 YFSETQ. CDR3 sequence: CASTAVGVGEQYF. The CDR3 region has the DNA TGCGCCAGCACTGCGGTGGGAGTGGGAGAGCAGTACTTC.

This clone was counted only a few times. This chain joins TRBV28 and TRBJ2-5; D unclear. Germline lookup yields CDR1 MDHEN and CDR2 SYDVKM. The CDR3 has 13 residues. With 2 bases removed from V and 1 base from J, the gap between germline ends came to 5 bases. CDR3 nucleotide sequence: TGTGCCAGCAGTTTACTAGTCCAAGAGACCCAGTACTTC. It encodes CASSLLVQETQYF.

The rearrangement uses TRBV28 and TRBJ1-1; TRBD1 matches at 8 bases. Germline values: CDR1 MDHEN, CDR2 SYDVKM. The CDR3 runs 19 residues. The junction had 20 bases not matched to a gene; V was cut back by 6 bases and J by 2 bases. CDR3 residues: CASRSDPRTGRGLNTEAFF. CDR3 DNA sequence: TGTGCCAGCAGATCCGACCCGCGAACCGGCAGGGGGCTTAACACTGAAGCTTTCTTT.

The rearrangement joins TRBV5-4 to TRBJ2-7, with 11 bases aligning to TRBD2. Losses at the gene ends were 0 bases for V and 0 bases for J; bases not matched to a gene: 2. Germline CDR1 reads SGHNT; CDR2 reads YYREEE (reference sequence). The CDR3 has 16 amino acids. The CDR3 nucleotides are TGTGCCAGCAGCTTGGGGGGACTAGCGGCCTCCTACGAGCAGTACTTC. Translated: CASSLGGLAASYEQYF. The full variable domain, rest sourced from reference TRBV5-4 and TRBJ2-7, is ETGVTQSPTHLIKTRGQQVTLRCSSQSGHNTVSWYQQALGQGPQFIFQYYREEENGRGNFPPRFSGLQFPNYSSELNVNALELDDSALYLCASSLGGLAASYEQYFGPGTRLTVT.

DNA for the CDR3: TGTGCCAGCAGTTTAGCGGACCGCTTCTCTGGAAACACCATATATTTT. Translated: CASSLADRFSGNTIYF. The gene calls are TRBV28 and TRBJ1-3; D gene unclear. The CDR3 length is 16 residues. Germline V gene lookup returns CDR1 MDHEN and CDR2 SYDVKM. V shed 2 bases and J shed 0 bases, with 11 bases lying between them.

The chain is built from TRBV2 and TRBJ1-5; TRBD1 might be the D (6 bases). The CDR3 length is 14 residues. Between the trimmed V and J ends, which lost 5 bases and 3 bases, there was a span of 11 bases. The V gene's germline CDR1 is SNHLY and CDR2 FYNNEI. CDR3 coding DNA: TGTGCCAGCAGTAGACAGGTTTTCAATCAGCCCCAGCATTTT. Translation: CASSRQVFNQPQHF.

V gene TRBV19 combines with J gene TRBJ1-5, with D hard to call. Per germline, CDR1 LNHDA and CDR2 SQIVND (reference sequence). Trimming removed 6 bases at V and 1 base at J, with 10 bases between. The CDR3 loop spans 14 amino acids. CDR3 amino acids: CASRGTPSNQPQHF. The DNA for the CDR3 is TGTGCCAGTAGGGGAACACCCAGCAATCAGCCCCAGCATTTT.

In nucleotides, the CDR3 is TGTGCCAGCAGTTCCCCTGGATCTGGGGGCTACACCTTC. Amino acid sequence: CASSSPGSGGYTF. The rearrangement uses TRBV27 and TRBJ1-2; D gene ambiguous. Germline assignment: CDR1 MNHEY and CDR2 SMNVEV (reference sequence). Trimming pared 4 bases from V and 8 bases from J, leaving 14 bases between. The CDR3 has 13 amino acids.

This clone has just one count. The chain carries TRBV3-1 (or the pseudogene TRBV3-2) and TRBJ2-7; no firm D call. V was clipped by 4 bases and J by 3 bases, with 16 bases between them. The length of the CDR3 is 15 residues. CDR1 and CDR2 (germline): LGHDT, YNNKEL (reference sequence). The CDR3 protein is CASSRFSGGYYEQYF. The CDR3, as DNA: TGTGCCAGCAGCCGGTTTTCGGGTGGATACTACGAGCAGTACTTC.

This chain links TRBV5-1 with TRBJ2-7; D is perhaps TRBD1 (7 bases). Looked up from germline, CDR1 is SGHRS and CDR2 is YFSETQ. The CDR3 extends over 15 amino acids. Trimming took off 0 bases at V and 2 bases at J, with 12 bases between the two ends. The DNA of the CDR3 is TGCGCCAGCAGCTTGGCCCAGGGGGGACCCTACGAGCAGTACTTC. Encoded protein: CASSLAQGGPYEQYF.

V is TRBV5-6 and J is TRBJ1-4; possibly TRBD1 for D (5 bases). Germline values: CDR1 SGHDT, CDR2 YYEEEE. Trimming stripped 3 bases from V and 13 bases from J, with 25 bases between. This CDR3 has 16 amino acids. The CDR3 is CASSSDRQTLRNRLFF. The CDR3 DNA is TGTGCCAGCAGCTCCGACCGACAGACCCTCCGAAATAGACTGTTTTTT.

The genes are TRBV7-2 and TRBJ1-6; D uncertain. CDR1 SGHTA and CDR2 FQGNSA come from the germline V gene. Trimming pared 1 base from V and 9 bases from J, leaving 7 bases between. The CDR3 has 13 residues. Here the CDR3 DNA reads TGTGCCAGCAGCTTAGAGTGGAGTTCACCCCTCCACTTT. It specifies CASSLEWSSPLHF.

This clone was detected a few times. The chain uses TRBV4-3 and TRBJ2-5; D is uncertain. Germline-derived CDR1 and CDR2 are LGHNA and YSLEER. The germline V and J ends were trimmed by 2 bases and 2 bases, with 6 bases remaining between them. The CDR3 is 13 amino acids. The CDR3 is CASSQQVQETQYF. CDR3 in DNA: TGCGCCAGCAGCCAACAGGTTCAAGAGACCCAGTACTTC.

The chain links TRBV27 to TRBJ2-1; tentatively, D is TRBD2 (6 bases). Trimming took 6 bases from V and 3 from J, leaving 9 bases between them. This CDR3 region has 13 residues. Germline CDR1 reads MNHEY; CDR2 reads SMNVEV (reference sequence). This CDR3 is CASSRLVYNEQFF. Written as DNA, the CDR3 is TGTGCCAGCAGCCGACTAGTCTACAATGAGCAGTTCTTC.

V usage is TRBV24-1 and J usage is TRBJ1-5; D uncertain. This CDR3 contains 15 residues. CDR1 and CDR2 from the germline V gene are KGHDR and SFDVKD. The germline V and J ends were trimmed by 10 bases and 4 bases, with 19 bases remaining between them. The CDR3 nucleotides read TGTGCCACTAGTCCGAAGGGCCCCTTGAATCAGCCCCAGCATTTT. Its protein is CATSPKGPLNQPQHF.

This chain links TRBV3-1 (or the pseudogene TRBV3-2) with TRBJ1-3; a weak D match, TRBD1 (5 bases). The CDR3 is 14 residues long. The germline V gene has CDR1 LGHDT and CDR2 YNNKEL (reference sequence). Deletions cut 1 base from V and 4 bases from J, with 8 bases between. CDR3: CASSQGRAGNTIYF. In DNA form, the CDR3 reads TGTGCCAGCAGCCAAGGCAGGGCCGGAAACACCATATATTTT.

Only one count was recorded for this clone. The chain joins TRBV19 to TRBJ1-3; TRBD1 might be the D (6 bases). Germline-derived CDR1 and CDR2 are LNHDA and SQIVND (reference sequence). This CDR3 comprises 14 residues. V was pared by 5 bases and J by 4 bases, with 12 bases between. The CDR3 DNA reads as TGTGCCAGTAGTTTGGGGGGCAAAGGAAACACCATATATTTT. It yields the protein CASSLGGKGNTIYF. Variable domain in full (rest from reference TRBV19 and TRBJ1-3): DGGITQSPKYLFRKEGQNVTLSCEQNLNHDAMYWYRQDPGQGLRLIYYSQIVNDFQKGDIAEGYSVSREKKESFPLTVTSAQKNPTAFYLCASSLGGKGNTIYFGEGSWLTVV.

J is TRBJ2-7 and V is TRBV7-2, with TRBD2 matching 7 bases. CDR3 size: 14 residues. V lost 2 bases to trimming and J lost 7 bases; unmatched junction nucleotides: 8. Per germline, CDR1 SGHTA and CDR2 FQGNSA. CDR3 DNA sequence: TGTGCCAGCAGCTTATGGGGAGGGCAAGGGGAGCAGTACTTC. Protein: CASSLWGGQGEQYF.

This clone was counted a few times. The chain couples TRBV14 to TRBJ2-2; D call uncertain. There are 15 residues in the CDR3. The V gene's germline CDR1 is SGHDN and CDR2 FVKESK. The ends were cut back, 4 bases at V and 1 base at J, with 10 bases in the middle. The CDR3 region is CASSPLWGNTGELFF. CDR3 bases: TGTGCCAGCAGCCCCTTGTGGGGGAACACCGGGGAGCTGTTTTTT. Full variable domain (rest looked up from reference TRBV14 and TRBJ2-2): EAGVTQFPSHSVIEKGQTVTLRCDPISGHDNLYWYRRVMGKEIKFLLHFVKESKQDESGMPNNRFLAERTGGTYSTLKVQPAELEDSGVYFCASSPLWGNTGELFFGEGSRLTVL.

J is TRBJ1-2 and V is TRBV19, with a tentative D call TRBD1 (6 bases). Trimming stripped 3 bases from V and 5 bases from J, with 13 bases between. Germline CDR1 reads LNHDA; CDR2 reads SQIVND (reference sequence). The CDR3 totals 14 residues. CDR3 protein: CASSITGASYGYTF. The CDR3 nucleotides are TGTGCCAGTAGTATTACGGGGGCCTCATATGGCTACACCTTC.

For this clone: This sample also contains other DNA sequences that code for the same CDR3. The chain employs TRBV15 and TRBJ1-2; TRBD1 is a possible D gene (5 bases). This CDR3 is 14 amino acids long. Germline values: CDR1 LNHNV, CDR2 YYDKDF (reference sequence). V was shortened by 0 bases and J by 2 bases, with 7 bases between the two germline ends. DNA for the CDR3: TGTGCCACCAGCAGAGACGGGGGGAACTATGGCTACACCTTC. It is translated as CATSRDGGNYGYTF.

V is TRBV9 and J is TRBJ2-2, with D possibly being TRBD1 (5 bases). V dropped 4 bases and J dropped 5 bases, with 6 bases sitting between them. The CDR3 has 12 residues. The germline V gene has CDR1 SGDLS and CDR2 YYNGEE. The CDR3 nucleotides are TGTGCCAGCAGCAGGGGTACCGGGGAGCTGTTTTTT. Translating it yields CASSRGTGELFF. The full variable domain, its missing parts supplied by reference TRBV9 and TRBJ2-2, is DSGVTQTPKHLITATGQRVTLRCSPRSGDLSVYWYQQSLDQGLQFLIQYYNGEERAKGNILERFSAQQFPDLHSELNLSSLELGDSALYFCASSRGTGELFFGEGSRLTVL.

The gene calls are TRBV10-3 and TRBJ2-7; TRBD2 matches at 10 bases. Unmatched junction bases numbered 5, after V lost 1 base and J lost 5 bases. The germline gives CDR1 ENHRY, CDR2 SYGVKD. The CDR3 consists of 15 residues. The CDR3 bases are TGTGCCATCAGTGAGTGGGCTAGCGGGAGCAACGAGCAGTACTTC. This gives the protein CAISEWASGSNEQYF.

V and J are TRBV6-4 and TRBJ1-1; possibly TRBD1 for D (6 bases). The CDR3 contains 18 residues. V lost 1 base, J lost 1 base, and 19 bases lay in between. In germline, CDR1 is MRHNA, CDR2 SNTAGT. The chain's CDR3 is CASSDFWGGPLWNTEAFF. The CDR3 DNA sequence: TGTGCCAGCAGTGACTTTTGGGGGGGCCCCCTTTGGAACACTGAAGCTTTCTTT.

In this sample, this clone turned up a few times. The V and J genes are TRBV24-1 and TRBJ2-1; no clear D gene. Germline-derived CDR1 and CDR2 are KGHDR and SFDVKD. The CDR3 spans 11 residues. Between the trimmed V and J ends, which lost 3 bases and 8 bases, there was a span of 4 bases. The CDR3 sequence is CATSDGYEQFF. The CDR3 region has the DNA TGTGCCACCAGTGATGGTTATGAGCAGTTCTTC.